The rows below give T cell receptor beta chains drawn from one sample of a study of T-cell memory formation after mild COVID-19. TCRdb passed the 5' RACE reads through MiXCR, listing each CDR3 protein once. This sample has 470,000 or so distinct CDR3 sequences, with 20% to 30% found just once. What was sequenced was PBMCs or a T cell subset sorted from them (not recorded which). The receptor source for this set is an adult woman who had mild COVID-19 (a few samples of this study predate the infection). Cell type and time point are not known. CDR3s include the opening cysteine and the closing phenylalanine or tryptophan. Fields, in order: V gene, clone size, D gene, J gene, CDR3 DNA, CDR3 protein. The D gene is left open where the match is weak. Only part of the rows carry a size: once, few, many, or a class if the clone is expanded.

>TRBV5-1|few|TRBD2|TRBJ2-2
TGCGCCAGCAGCGAGGGACTAGCGGGAGTCGGCACCGGGGAGCTGTTTTTT
CASSEGLAGVGTGELFF
>TRBV7-9|once|-|TRBJ1-2
TGTGCCAGCAGACGACAGGACGGCTACACCTTC
CASRRQDGYTF
>TRBV19|many|TRBD1|TRBJ2-1
TGTGCCAGTAGGGACAGGGTAAATGAGCAGTTCTTC
CASRDRVNEQFF
>TRBV4-3|few|TRBD2|TRBJ2-3
TGCGCCAGCAGCCACCAGCGGGAGATGTCAGATACGCAGTATTTT
CASSHQREMSDTQYF
>TRBV4-2|once|-|TRBJ2-3
TGTGCCAGCAGAAATGGTGGGGCGGGAGATACGCAGTATTTT
CASRNGGAGDTQYF
>TRBV29-1|-|TRBD1|TRBJ1-4
TGCAGCATTCGACAGGGTGGTGAAAAACTGTTTTTT
CSIRQGGEKLFF
>TRBV24-1|-|TRBD1|TRBJ2-1
TGTGCCACCAGTGATGCCGGGACAGAGTACAATGAGCAGTTCTTC
CATSDAGTEYNEQFF
>TRBV12-3/TRBV12-4|few|TRBD2|TRBJ2-2
TGTGCCAGCAGCTCGAATGGACTAGCGGGTAATGGTGGCGGGGAGCTGTTTTTT
CASSSNGLAGNGGGELFF
>TRBV7-3|few|TRBD1|TRBJ2-4
TGTGCCAGCAGCTCTGGGACAGGGAAGATTCAGTACTTC
CASSSGTGKIQYF
>TRBV12-3/TRBV12-4|-|TRBD2|TRBJ2-1
TGTGCCAGCAGACTAGCGGGAGGAGGTGAGCAGTTCTTC
CASRLAGGGEQFF
>TRBV7-2|-|TRBD2|TRBJ2-7
TGTGCCAGCAGCTCTAGAGGACTAGCGGGGGCCTCCTACGAGCAGTACTTC
CASSSRGLAGASYEQYF
>TRBV28|-|TRBD1|TRBJ2-7
TGTGCCAGCATCCCGACAGGGGGTAGCTACGAGCAGTACTTC
CASIPTGGSYEQYF
>TRBV7-6|-|TRBD1|TRBJ2-3
TGTGCCAGCAGCTTAAGGGGGCGCACAGATACGCAGTATTTT
CASSLRGRTDTQYF
>TRBV6-6|few|TRBD2|TRBJ2-1
TGTGCCAGCAGCCGCCGTGGACTAGCGGAATACAATGAGCAGTTCTTC
CASSRRGLAEYNEQFF
>TRBV7-8|once|-|TRBJ2-7
TGTGCCAGCAGCACCACAGGGACCGCCTACGAGCAGTACTTC
CASSTTGTAYEQYF
>TRBV30|few|TRBD1|TRBJ2-2
TGTGCCTGGGGGGACAGGGGTAGGACCGGGGAGCTGTTTTTT
CAWGDRGRTGELFF
>TRBV29-1|few|-|TRBJ1-1
TGCAGCGTTGGCTGGGGGCAAGCTTTCTTT
CSVGWGQAFF
>TRBV20-1|few|TRBD2|TRBJ2-1
TGCAGTGCGAAAGGGGGACTAGCGGGGGACCCCCCCTACAATGAGCAGTTCTTC
CSAKGGLAGDPPYNEQFF
>TRBV4-2|few|TRBD2|TRBJ2-1
TGTGCCAGCAGCCAAGAGGGGGGGACCAACAATGAGCAGTTCTTC
CASSQEGGTNNEQFF
>TRBV4-1|-|TRBD1|TRBJ1-2
TGCGCCAGCAGCGCTCCGGGACAGGCGATCTATGGCTACACCTTC
CASSAPGQAIYGYTF
>TRBV9|few|TRBD1|TRBJ1-1
TGTGCCAGCAGCGCCATGACAGGGTGGGGCACTGAAGCTTTCTTT
CASSAMTGWGTEAFF
>TRBV7-9|few|TRBD2|TRBJ2-1
TGTGCCAGCAGCTTAGGAAGGGACTATAGTTTGGAGCAGTTCTTC
CASSLGRDYSLEQFF
>TRBV4-1|few|-|TRBJ1-1
TGCGCCAGCAGCCAGGGGGAAGACACTGAAGCTTTCTTT
CASSQGEDTEAFF
>TRBV15|few|-|TRBJ1-1
TGTGCCACCCAGAAGGGGATTCTGGGACACACTGAAGCTTTCTTT
CATQKGILGHTEAFF
>TRBV7-9|-|-|TRBJ2-7
TGTGCCAGCAGCCCGCCAGGGGCTGGCGTCTCCTACGAGCAGTACTTC
CASSPPGAGVSYEQYF
>TRBV9|few|-|TRBJ2-3
TGTGCCAGCAGCGCACTATCCGGGACGCCGGGCGGCACAGATACGCAGTATTTT
CASSALSGTPGGTDTQYF
>TRBV2|-|-|TRBJ1-1
TGTGCCAGCAGTGTAGGGGGGTTGGGCACTGAAGCTTTCTTT
CASSVGGLGTEAFF
>TRBV6-4|many|-|TRBJ2-3
TGTGCCAGCAGTGAGGGGACAGATACGCAGTATTTT
CASSEGTDTQYF
>TRBV27|-|TRBD1|TRBJ2-7
TGTGCCAGCAGTTCCCCAACAGGGGGCTCCTACGAGCAGTACTTC
CASSSPTGGSYEQYF
>TRBV18|few|-|TRBJ2-7
TGTGCCAGCTCACCACACAGGGATGCCGAGCAGTACTTC
CASSPHRDAEQYF
>TRBV9|-|-|TRBJ2-3
TGTGCCAGCAGCGTAGCGGGGGGCATAGCAGATACGCAGTATTTT
CASSVAGGIADTQYF
>TRBV5-5|few|TRBD1|TRBJ2-3
TGTGCCAGTTCGACAGGGGTAAAAACAGATACGCAGTATTTT
CASSTGVKTDTQYF
>TRBV5-1|many|-|TRBJ2-3
TGCGCCAGCAGCTGGGCTGCGGATACGCAGTATTTT
CASSWAADTQYF
>TRBV6-2/TRBV6-3|-|-|TRBJ2-5
TGTGCCAGCAGTTACGTCAGGGAAACCAACCAAGAGACCCAGTACTTC
CASSYVRETNQETQYF
>TRBV7-8|-|TRBD2|TRBJ2-3
TGTGCCAGCAGCTTCTTAGCGGGGGGGAACACAGATACGCAGTATTTT
CASSFLAGGNTDTQYF
>TRBV7-9|-|-|TRBJ2-5
TGTGCCAGCAGCTCCATCGAAGAGACCCAGTACTTC
CASSSIEETQYF
>TRBV11-3|-|-|TRBJ2-7
TGTGCCAGCAGCTTAAGCCCCAAAGACGAGCAGTACTTC
CASSLSPKDEQYF
>TRBV12-3/TRBV12-4|few|TRBD1|TRBJ2-5
TGTGCCAGCAGTTTAACAGGACAGGAAGAGACCCAGTACTTC
CASSLTGQEETQYF